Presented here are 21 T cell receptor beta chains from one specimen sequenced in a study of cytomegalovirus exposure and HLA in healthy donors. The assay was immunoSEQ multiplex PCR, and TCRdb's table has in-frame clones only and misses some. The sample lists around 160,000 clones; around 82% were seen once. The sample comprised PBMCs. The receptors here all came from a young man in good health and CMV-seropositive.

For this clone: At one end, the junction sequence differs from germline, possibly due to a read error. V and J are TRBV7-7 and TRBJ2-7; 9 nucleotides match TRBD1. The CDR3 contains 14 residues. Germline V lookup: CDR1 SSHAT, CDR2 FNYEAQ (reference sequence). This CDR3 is CASSSRTGAYEQYF. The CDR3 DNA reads TGTGCTAGCAGCTCCCGGACAGGGGCCTACGAGCAGTACTTC.

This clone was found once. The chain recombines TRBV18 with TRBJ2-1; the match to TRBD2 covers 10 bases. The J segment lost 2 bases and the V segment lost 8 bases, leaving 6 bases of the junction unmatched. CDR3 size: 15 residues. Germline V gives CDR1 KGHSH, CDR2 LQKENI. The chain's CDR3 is CASRTSGATYNEQFF. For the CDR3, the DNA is TGTGCCAGCCGGACTAGCGGAGCCACCTACAATGAGCAGTTCTTC. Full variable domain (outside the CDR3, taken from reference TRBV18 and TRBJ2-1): NAGVMQNPRHLVRRRGQEARLRCSPMKGHSHVYWYRQLPEEGLKFMVYLQKENIIDESGMPKERFSAEFPKEGPSILRIQQVVRGDSAAYFCASRTSGATYNEQFFGPGTRLTVL.

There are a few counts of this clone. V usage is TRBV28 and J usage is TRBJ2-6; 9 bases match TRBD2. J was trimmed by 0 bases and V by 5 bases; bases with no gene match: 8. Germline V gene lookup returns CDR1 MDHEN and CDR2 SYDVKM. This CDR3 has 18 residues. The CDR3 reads CASSELAGYTSGANVLTF. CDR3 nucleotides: TGTGCCAGCAGTGAACTAGCGGGCTACACCTCTGGGGCCAACGTCCTGACTTTC.

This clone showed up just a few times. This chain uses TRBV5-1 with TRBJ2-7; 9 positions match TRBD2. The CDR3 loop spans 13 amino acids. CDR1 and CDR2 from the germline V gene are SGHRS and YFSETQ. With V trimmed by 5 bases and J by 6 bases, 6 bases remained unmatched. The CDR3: CASRGTSQSEQYF. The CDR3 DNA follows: TGCGCCAGCAGGGGGACTAGCCAGAGCGAGCAGTACTTC.

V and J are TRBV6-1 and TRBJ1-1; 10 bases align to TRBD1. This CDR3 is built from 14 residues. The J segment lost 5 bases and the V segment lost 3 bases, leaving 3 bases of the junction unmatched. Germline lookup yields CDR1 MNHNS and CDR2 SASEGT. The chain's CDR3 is CASSEADRGTEAFF. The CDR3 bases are TGTGCCAGCAGTGAGGCGGACAGGGGGACTGAAGCTTTCTTT.

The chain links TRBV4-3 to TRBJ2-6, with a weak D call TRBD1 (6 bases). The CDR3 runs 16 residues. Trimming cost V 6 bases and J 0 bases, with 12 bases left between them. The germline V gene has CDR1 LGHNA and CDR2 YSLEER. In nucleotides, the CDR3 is TGCGCCAGCAGTGCAGGGGCCCCCTCTGGGGCCAACGTCCTGACTTTC. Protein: CASSAGAPSGANVLTF.

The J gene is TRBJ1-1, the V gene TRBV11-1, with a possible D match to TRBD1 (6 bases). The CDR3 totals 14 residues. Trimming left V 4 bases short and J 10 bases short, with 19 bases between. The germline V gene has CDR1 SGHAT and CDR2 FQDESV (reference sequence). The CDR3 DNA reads TGTGCCAGCAGCTCAACGCGGGGGCGGGGGGCAGCTTTCTTT. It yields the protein CASSSTRGRGAAFF.

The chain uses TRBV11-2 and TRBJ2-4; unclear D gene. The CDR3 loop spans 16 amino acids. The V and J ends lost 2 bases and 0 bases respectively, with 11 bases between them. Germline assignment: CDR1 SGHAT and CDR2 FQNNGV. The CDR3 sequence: CASSLSRILAKNIQYF. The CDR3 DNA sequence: TGTGCCAGCAGCTTAAGCAGGATCTTAGCCAAAAACATTCAGTACTTC.

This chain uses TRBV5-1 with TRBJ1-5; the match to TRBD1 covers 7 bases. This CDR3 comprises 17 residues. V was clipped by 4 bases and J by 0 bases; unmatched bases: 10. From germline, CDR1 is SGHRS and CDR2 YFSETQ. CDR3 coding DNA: TGCGCCAGCAGCACACCGATGACAGGGTATAGCAATCAGCCCCAGCATTTT. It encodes CASSTPMTGYSNQPQHF.

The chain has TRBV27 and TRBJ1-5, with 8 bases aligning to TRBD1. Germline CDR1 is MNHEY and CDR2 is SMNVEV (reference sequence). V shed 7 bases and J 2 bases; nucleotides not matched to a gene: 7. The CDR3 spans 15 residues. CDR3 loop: CASKITGGGNQPQHF. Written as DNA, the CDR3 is TGTGCCAGCAAGATAACAGGGGGTGGCAATCAGCCCCAGCATTTT.

The CDR3 coding sequence is TGTGCCAGCAGAGGGGTGGGACAGGGGGGAGAGACCCAGTACTTC. Protein product: CASRGVGQGGETQYF. V and J are TRBV6-1 and TRBJ2-5; TRBD1 matches at 11 bases. This CDR3 contains 15 residues. The germline CDR1 and CDR2 sequences are MNHNS and SASEGT. J gave up 4 bases and V 6 bases, and 7 bases lay outside the gene matches.

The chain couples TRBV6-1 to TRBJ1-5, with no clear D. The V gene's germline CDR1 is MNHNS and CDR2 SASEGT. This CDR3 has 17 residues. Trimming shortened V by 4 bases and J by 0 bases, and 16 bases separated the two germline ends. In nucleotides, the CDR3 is TGTGCCAGCAGTGGCCCTTCCGGGAAGTATAGCAATCAGCCCCAGCATTTT. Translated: CASSGPSGKYSNQPQHF.

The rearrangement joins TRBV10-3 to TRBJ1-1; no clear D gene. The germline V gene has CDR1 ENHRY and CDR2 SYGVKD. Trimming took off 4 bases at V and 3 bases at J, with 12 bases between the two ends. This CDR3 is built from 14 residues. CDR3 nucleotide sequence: TGTGCCATCAGTGGCAATGACCGGGACACTGAAGCTTTCTTT. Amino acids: CAISGNDRDTEAFF.

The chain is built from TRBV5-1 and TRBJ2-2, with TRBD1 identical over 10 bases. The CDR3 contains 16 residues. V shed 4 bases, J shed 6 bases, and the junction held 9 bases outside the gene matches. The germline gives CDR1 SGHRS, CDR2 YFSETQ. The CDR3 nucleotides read TGCGCCAGCAGCCAACGGACAGGGGGAAATCCCGGGGAGCTGTTTTTT. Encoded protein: CASSQRTGGNPGELFF. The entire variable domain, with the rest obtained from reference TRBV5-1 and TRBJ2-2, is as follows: KAGVTQTPRYLIKTRGQQVTLSCSPISGHRSVSWYQQTPGQGLQFLFEYFSETQRNKGNFPGRFSGRQFSNSRSEMNVSTLELGDSALYLCASSQRTGGNPGELFFGEGSRLTVL.

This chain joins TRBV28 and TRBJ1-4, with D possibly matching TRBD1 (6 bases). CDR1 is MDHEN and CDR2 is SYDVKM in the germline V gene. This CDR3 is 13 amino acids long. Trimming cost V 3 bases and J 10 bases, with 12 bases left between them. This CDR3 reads CASSLFRGGKLFF. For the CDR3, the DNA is TGTGCCAGCAGTTTGTTCAGAGGGGGAAAACTGTTTTTT.

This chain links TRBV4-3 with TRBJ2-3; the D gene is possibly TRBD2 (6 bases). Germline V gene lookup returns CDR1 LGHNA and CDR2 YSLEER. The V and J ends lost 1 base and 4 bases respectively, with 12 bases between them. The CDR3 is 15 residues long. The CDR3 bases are TGCGCCAGCAGCCAAGCCGGGAGATCGGCAGATACGCAGTATTTT. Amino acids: CASSQAGRSADTQYF.

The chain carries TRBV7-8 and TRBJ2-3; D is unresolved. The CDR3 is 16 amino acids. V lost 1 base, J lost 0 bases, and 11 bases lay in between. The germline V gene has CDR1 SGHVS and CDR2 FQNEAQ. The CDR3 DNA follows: TGTGCCAGCAGCTTAGGGGCAGCAACTAGCACAGATACGCAGTATTTT. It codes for CASSLGAATSTDTQYF.

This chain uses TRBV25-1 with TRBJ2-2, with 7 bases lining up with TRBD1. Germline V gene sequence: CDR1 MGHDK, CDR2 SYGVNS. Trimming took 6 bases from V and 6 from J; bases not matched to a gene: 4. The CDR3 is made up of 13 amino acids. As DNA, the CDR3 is TGTGCCAGCAGAGACACAGGGGCCGGGGAGCTGTTTTTT. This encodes CASRDTGAGELFF.

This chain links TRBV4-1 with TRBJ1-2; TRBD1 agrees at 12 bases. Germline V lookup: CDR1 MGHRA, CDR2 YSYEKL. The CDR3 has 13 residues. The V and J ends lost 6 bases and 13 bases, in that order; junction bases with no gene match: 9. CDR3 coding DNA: TGCGCCAGCAGGGCCGGGACAGGGGGCGTTTCCACCTTC. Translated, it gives CASRAGTGGVSTF.

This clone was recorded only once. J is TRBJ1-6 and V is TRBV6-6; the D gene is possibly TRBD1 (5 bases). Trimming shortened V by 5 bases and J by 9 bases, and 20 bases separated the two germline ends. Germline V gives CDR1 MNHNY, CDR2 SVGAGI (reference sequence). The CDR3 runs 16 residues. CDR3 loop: CASSNADSRVGSPLHF. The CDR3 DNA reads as TGTGCCAGCAGTAACGCCGACAGTAGAGTAGGTTCACCCCTCCACTTT.

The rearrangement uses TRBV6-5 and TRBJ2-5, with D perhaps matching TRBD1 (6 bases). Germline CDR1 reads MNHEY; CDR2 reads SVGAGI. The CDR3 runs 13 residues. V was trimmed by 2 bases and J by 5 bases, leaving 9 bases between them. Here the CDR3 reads CASSYGGSETQYF. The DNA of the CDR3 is TGTGCCAGCAGTTACGGGGGCTCGGAGACCCAGTACTTC.